This passage covers 27 T cell receptor beta chains from one sample sequenced in a study of T cells in Graves' hyperthyroidism and ophthalmopathy (dated by TCRdb to between 2019 and 2020). The library came from multiplex PCR. The sample was run on an Illumina HiSeq 2000. TCR beta CDR3 regions were amplified from RNA transcripts. The first round of RT-PCR for the TCR CDR3 was performed with the HTBI primer set and the Qiagen OneStep RT-PCR kit. Clones were called with MiXCR by TCRdb after fastp trimmed the public reads at Q25, and only in-frame beta chains were retained. Each CDR3 protein gets just one entry, which takes the most common genes and DNA from the rows behind it. The sample yields roughly 420,000 distinct CDR3 sequences; roughly 14% were counted once. The top ten constitute 7.7% of the sample. The material sequenced was blood. The receptor source for this set is a young woman with Graves' hyperthyroidism.

This chain connects TRBV19 to TRBJ1-3; 9 nucleotides agree with TRBD1. The germline V gene encodes CDR1 LNHDA and CDR2 SQIVND (reference sequence). With 7 bases clipped from V and 8 bases from J, the junction kept 6 bases outside the gene matches. CDR3 length: 13 amino acids. DNA of the CDR3: TGTGCCAGTACGACAGGGGGGAGAGACACCATATATTTT. Translation gives CASTTGGRDTIYF. The full variable domain, with the rest looked up from reference TRBV19 and TRBJ1-3, is DGGITQSPKYLFRKEGQNVTLSCEQNLNHDAMYWYRQDPGQGLRLIYYSQIVNDFQKGDIAEGYSVSREKKESFPLTVTSAQKNPTAFYLCASTTGGRDTIYFGEGSWLTVV.

This clonotype was seen ten or more times. V is TRBV20-1 and J is TRBJ2-7; 8 nucleotides line up with TRBD2. V shed 1 base, J shed 3 bases, and the junction held 8 bases outside the gene matches. The CDR3 loop spans 15 amino acids. Germline V gives CDR1 DFQATT, CDR2 SNEGSKA (reference sequence). This CDR3 reads CSARASLSGGYEQYF. CDR3 nucleotides: TGCAGTGCTAGAGCTTCACTAAGCGGGGGCTACGAGCAGTACTTC.

This chain uses TRBV28 with TRBJ2-2; 8 bases line up with TRBD2. The length of the CDR3 is 15 residues. CDR1 is MDHEN and CDR2 is SYDVKM in the germline V gene. Trimming took 3 bases from V and 6 from J; bases not matched to a gene: 6. As DNA, the CDR3 is TGTGCCAGCAGTTTCCGGACCGGGGGGGCCGGGGAGCTGTTTTTT. Amino acid sequence: CASSFRTGGAGELFF. The variable domain in full, with the rest retrieved from reference TRBV28 and TRBJ2-2, is DVKVTQSSRYLVKRTGEKVFLECVQDMDHENMFWYRQDPGLGLRLIYFSYDVKMKEKGDIPEGYSVSREKKERFSLILESASTNQTSMYLCASSFRTGGAGELFFGEGSRLTVL.

The genes are TRBV24-1 and TRBJ1-2; D is perhaps TRBD1 (6 bases). CDR1 and CDR2 (germline): KGHDR, SFDVKD. The CDR3 totals 16 residues. The V and J ends lost 3 bases and 2 bases respectively, with 15 bases between them. The DNA of the CDR3 is TGTGCCACCAGTGATCCGACAGGAGGAACGAACTATGGCTACACCTTC. This translates into CATSDPTGGTNYGYTF.

Many counts were recorded for this clonotype. The chain has TRBV6-6 and TRBJ1-2; 12 nucleotides align to TRBD1. After removal of 0 bases from V and 8 bases from J, the junction contained 4 bases not matched to a gene. The CDR3 loop spans 15 amino acids. Germline-derived CDR1 and CDR2 are MNHNY and SVGAGI (reference sequence). DNA of the CDR3: TGTGCCAGCAGTTACTCGGGACAGGGGGCGCGGGGCTACACCTTC. This codes for CASSYSGQGARGYTF.

This clonotype was observed a handful of times. The chain links TRBV28 to TRBJ2-6; possible D gene TRBD1, 6 bases. Germline lookup yields CDR1 MDHEN and CDR2 SYDVKM. The CDR3 runs to 16 residues. The V and J ends lost 6 bases and 3 bases respectively, with 15 bases between them. The CDR3 region has the DNA TGTGCCAGCAGGGATGCAGGGGACGGTGGGGCCAACGTCCTGACTTTC. This codes for CASRDAGDGGANVLTF. Filled out from reference TRBV28 and TRBJ2-6, the complete variable domain reads DVKVTQSSRYLVKRTGEKVFLECVQDMDHENMFWYRQDPGLGLRLIYFSYDVKMKEKGDIPEGYSVSREKKERFSLILESASTNQTSMYLCASRDAGDGGANVLTFGAGSRLTVL.

The chain links TRBV20-1 to TRBJ2-3, with D uncertain. Trimming took off 1 base at V and 1 base at J, with 6 bases between the two ends. CDR3 length: 13 residues. Germline CDR1 and CDR2: DFQATT and SNEGSKA (reference sequence). The CDR3 region is CSARVARTDTQYF. CDR3 in DNA: TGCAGTGCTAGAGTTGCGCGCACAGATACGCAGTATTTT.

V usage is TRBV11-2 and J usage is TRBJ2-1; D is possibly TRBD2 (7 bases). Trimming shortened V by 5 bases and J by 4 bases, and 18 bases separated the two germline ends. This CDR3 spans 16 amino acids. CDR1 SGHAT and CDR2 FQNNGV come from the germline V gene. Written as DNA, the CDR3 is TGTGCCAGCAGCCACGAGGAGGGGGGGGTGTACAATGAGCAGTTCTTC. Translated, it gives CASSHEEGGVYNEQFF. The variable domain in full, completed from reference TRBV11-2 and TRBJ2-1, reads EAGVAQSPRYKIIEKRQSVAFWCNPISGHATLYWYQQILGQGPKLLIQFQNNGVVDDSQLPKDRFSAERLKGVDSTLKIQPAKLEDSAVYLCASSHEEGGVYNEQFFGPGTRLTVL.

The J gene is TRBJ2-6, the V gene TRBV6-1; 7 positions agree with TRBD1. Germline V gives CDR1 MNHNS, CDR2 SASEGT. With V trimmed by 5 bases and J by 17 bases, 9 bases remained unmatched. The CDR3 covers 12 residues. CDR3 sequence: CASSSGQSLLTF. Here the CDR3 DNA reads TGTGCCAGCAGTTCGGGACAGTCGTTGTTGACTTTC.

Note on this clonotype: It may be a read error: a sequence one base away is much more abundant. This chain joins TRBV7-9 and TRBJ2-3, with 9 nucleotides matching TRBD1. V shed 7 bases, J shed 6 bases, and the junction held 11 bases outside the gene matches. Germline-derived CDR1 and CDR2 are SEHNR and FQNEAQ (reference sequence). The CDR3 totals 15 residues. This CDR3 is CASNTGQGFYDTQYF. CDR3 nucleotide sequence: TGTGCCAGCAACACAGGACAGGGGTTTTACGATACGCAGTATTTT.

This clonotype was seen many times. This chain joins TRBV28 and TRBJ1-2; D is uncertain. In germline, CDR1 is MDHEN, CDR2 SYDVKM. The CDR3 runs to 13 residues. V was cut by 5 bases and J by 8 bases, with 15 bases left in between. The CDR3 sequence is CASSRSRGAGYTF. In DNA form, the CDR3 reads TGTGCCAGCAGTCGTTCCCGGGGTGCGGGCTACACCTTC.

This clonotype was counted ten times or more. The V call is TRBV29-1, the J call TRBJ2-7; 9 positions match TRBD1. The CDR3 length is 15 residues. V was clipped by 0 bases and J by 6 bases; unmatched bases: 9. CDR1 is SQVTM and CDR2 is ANQGSEA in the germline V gene. The CDR3 loop is CSVEDFAGQGTEQYF. The CDR3 DNA follows: TGCAGCGTTGAAGATTTTGCAGGACAGGGGACCGAGCAGTACTTC.

This clonotype was seen ten or more times. The rearrangement joins TRBV12-3 or TRBV12-4 to TRBJ1-3; D uncertain. V lost 5 bases and J 4 bases, leaving 9 bases between the germline ends. This CDR3 contains 13 residues. CDR3 amino acids: CASSPNSGNTIYF. CDR3 sequence (DNA): TGTGCCAGCAGTCCTAACTCGGGAAACACCATATATTTT.

The CDR3 region is CASSIEGLAGVFYNEQFF. CDR3 sequence (DNA): TGTGCCAGTAGTATAGAGGGACTAGCGGGGGTGTTCTACAATGAGCAGTTCTTC. The chain is built from TRBV19 and TRBJ2-1, with 14 bases aligning to TRBD2. The V gene end was trimmed by 0 bases and the J gene end by 3 bases; junction bases not matched to a gene: 4. Looked up from germline, CDR1 is LNHDA and CDR2 is SQIVND (reference sequence). The CDR3 is 18 residues long.

This clonotype was recorded many times. V usage is TRBV2 and J usage is TRBJ2-7, with 11 bases aligning to TRBD2. Germline trimming cut 2 bases from V and 0 bases from J; bases unmatched to any gene: 0. This CDR3 is built from 15 residues. The germline V gene encodes CDR1 SNHLY and CDR2 FYNNEI. CDR3 sequence (DNA): TGTGCCAGCAGTGAAACTAGCGGGAGCTCCTACGAGCAGTACTTC. Translated, it gives CASSETSGSSYEQYF.

A remark on this clonotype: One end of the junction does not line up with germline, which may come from a read error. V usage is TRBV18 and J usage is TRBJ1-2; possibly TRBD1 for D (5 bases). Germline assignment: CDR1 KGHSH and CDR2 LQKENI. This CDR3 contains 14 residues. The CDR3 reads CASSSGTENCGYTF. The CDR3 region has the DNA TGTGCCAGCTCATCCGGGACCGAGAACTGTGGCTACACCTTC.

This clonotype showed up many times. The chain has TRBV6-1 and TRBJ1-5; possibly TRBD1 for D (6 bases). The V gene lost 1 base and the J gene lost 9 bases, with 13 bases spanning the gap. This CDR3 contains 14 residues. Germline-derived CDR1 and CDR2 are MNHNS and SASEGT. This chain's CDR3 is CASSEGGGAWPQHF. The CDR3 DNA reads as TGTGCCAGCAGTGAAGGTGGGGGGGCCTGGCCCCAGCATTTT.

V and J are TRBV2 and TRBJ2-7, with D uncertain. Per the germline V gene, CDR1 is SNHLY and CDR2 is FYNNEI. V lost 4 bases and J lost 6, with 10 bases in between. This CDR3 spans 12 amino acids. The CDR3 reads CASSAGPGEQYF. The CDR3 DNA reads TGTGCCAGCAGTGCCGGGCCCGGCGAGCAGTACTTC.

The CDR3 is CASGLQGFYGYTF. CDR3 bases: TGTGCCAGCGGCCTTCAGGGGTTCTATGGCTACACCTTC. V usage is TRBV12-3 or TRBV12-4 and J usage is TRBJ1-2; tentative D call: TRBD1 (6 bases). Trimming pared 8 bases from V and 4 bases from J, leaving 14 bases between. The CDR3 consists of 13 residues.

The V gene is TRBV7-9, the J gene TRBJ2-3, with D maybe TRBD2 (6 bases). This CDR3 comprises 17 residues. Germline V lookup: CDR1 SEHNR, CDR2 FQNEAQ (reference sequence). V was trimmed by 4 bases and J by 6 bases, leaving 23 bases between them. Here the CDR3 reads CASSSPWRDLHPDTQYF. For the CDR3, the DNA is TGTGCCAGCAGCTCGCCTTGGCGGGATCTTCACCCGGATACGCAGTATTTT.

The chain recombines TRBV9 with TRBJ2-1; no firm D call. V lost 0 bases and J 4 bases, leaving 5 bases between the germline ends. The CDR3 runs to 13 residues. Germline V gene data show CDR1 as SGDLS and CDR2 as YYNGEE. In nucleotides, the CDR3 is TGTGCCAGCAGCGTAGGGGCTTACAATGAGCAGTTCTTC. Translated: CASSVGAYNEQFF.

This chain links TRBV5-1 with TRBJ2-4; 11 bases are a match to TRBD1. Trimming removed 4 bases from V and 8 bases from J; junction bases left unmatched: 8. The CDR3 is 15 amino acids. Germline loops: CDR1 SGHRS, CDR2 YFSETQ. The CDR3 protein is CASSHGQGALDIQYF. As DNA, the CDR3 is TGCGCCAGCAGCCATGGACAGGGGGCATTGGACATTCAGTACTTC.

V gene TRBV12-3 or TRBV12-4 combines with J gene TRBJ1-4; the D gene is possibly TRBD1 (5 bases). V was clipped by 5 bases and J by 4 bases, with 17 bases between them. The CDR3 is made up of 16 amino acids. The CDR3 nucleotides are TGTGCCAGCAGTCTTGGCGTCGGGGGAGGTAATGAAAAACTGTTTTTT. Translation gives CASSLGVGGGNEKLFF.

This clonotype was counted a few times. The V call is TRBV5-4, the J call TRBJ2-7, with a weak D call TRBD1 (5 bases). Per germline, CDR1 SGHNT and CDR2 YYREEE (reference sequence). The length of the CDR3 is 14 residues. With 0 bases removed from V and 5 bases from J, the gap between germline ends came to 12 bases. CDR3 residues: CASSLAGFYDEQYF. The CDR3 DNA follows: TGTGCCAGCAGCTTGGCAGGGTTTTACGACGAGCAGTACTTC. The whole variable domain, remainder taken from reference TRBV5-4 and TRBJ2-7, is ETGVTQSPTHLIKTRGQQVTLRCSSQSGHNTVSWYQQALGQGPQFIFQYYREEENGRGNFPPRFSGLQFPNYSSELNVNALELDDSALYLCASSLAGFYDEQYFGPGTRLTVT.

This clonotype has ten or more counts. This chain links TRBV6-1 with TRBJ2-3; D perhaps matches TRBD1 (5 bases). Germline V gives CDR1 MNHNS, CDR2 SASEGT. Between the trimmed V and J ends, which lost 4 bases and 4 bases, there was a span of 12 bases. This CDR3 has 14 residues. The CDR3 sequence is CASSVRQGPDTQYF. For the CDR3, the DNA is TGTGCCAGCAGTGTAAGGCAGGGCCCAGATACGCAGTATTTT.

Ten or more counts support this clonotype. The rearrangement uses TRBV2 and TRBJ2-3; D ambiguous. V dropped 6 bases and J dropped 8 bases, with 12 bases sitting between them. Germline V lookup: CDR1 SNHLY, CDR2 FYNNEI. The CDR3 is 12 residues long. Written as DNA, the CDR3 is TGTGCCAGCAGCACCCCTCCCGGTACGCAGTATTTT. It specifies CASSTPPGTQYF.

CDR3 residues: CASSRGTPGGETQYF. As DNA, the CDR3 is TGCGCCAGCAGCCGCGGGACACCGGGTGGGGAGACCCAGTACTTC. The rearrangement links TRBV5-1 to TRBJ2-5; D may match TRBD1 or TRBD2 (6 bases each). The CDR3 contains 15 residues. The V end was cut by 4 bases, the J end by 5 bases, with 18 bases between. Germline values: CDR1 SGHRS, CDR2 YFSETQ.